The clone carrying this T cell receptor beta chain counts as medium-sized. The sample carries other DNA sequences with the same CDR3. This sample is part of a study of blood T cell repertoires in COVID-19. Looking at the study overall: Italy, Spain and the United States were the sources of the convalescent and acute COVID-19 samples. From T cells, B-cell-depleted T cells, or PBMCs came the material, which was cDNA or gDNA.

In the authors' workflow: By means of reference gene primer amplification, nucleated cell counts were estimated. Generated by immunoSEQ multiplex PCR, the TCRdb table keeps only in-frame clones and is missing some. V and J calls plus clone size are reproduced from that table; the DNA served to infer D and trimming. The sample lists tens of thousands of clones; 70% to 90% were seen once. The length of the CDR3 is 14 residues. Losses at the gene ends were 2 bases for V and 3 bases for J; bases not matched to a gene: 4. CDR1 and CDR2 from the germline V gene are SEHNR and FQNEAQ (reference sequence). The specimen sequenced was peripheral blood. The chain uses TRBV7-9 and TRBJ2-7, with 7 bases aligning to TRBD1. This clonotype originated in a human donor in a cohort sampled during active COVID-19. The donor label of this sample is uncertain. The CDR3 DNA reads as TGTGCCAGCAGCTTAACAGGGGTGAACTACGAGCAGTACTTC. Protein product: CASSLTGVNYEQYF.